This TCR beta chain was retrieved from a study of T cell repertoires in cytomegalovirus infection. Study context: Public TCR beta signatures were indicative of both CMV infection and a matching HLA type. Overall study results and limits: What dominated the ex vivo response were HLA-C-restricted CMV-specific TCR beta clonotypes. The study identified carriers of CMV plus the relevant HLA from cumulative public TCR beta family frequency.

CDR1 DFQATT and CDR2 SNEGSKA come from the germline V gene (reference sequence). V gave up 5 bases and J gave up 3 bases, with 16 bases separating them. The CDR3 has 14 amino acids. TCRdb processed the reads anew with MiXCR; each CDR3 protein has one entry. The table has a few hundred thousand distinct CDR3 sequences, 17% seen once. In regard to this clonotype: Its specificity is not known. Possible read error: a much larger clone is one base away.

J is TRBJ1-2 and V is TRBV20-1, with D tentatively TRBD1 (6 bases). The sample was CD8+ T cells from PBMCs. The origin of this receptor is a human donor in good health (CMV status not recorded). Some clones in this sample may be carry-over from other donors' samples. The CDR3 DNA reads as TGCAGTGCTCCGGTGGGGGGCGAAGACTATGGCTACACCTTC. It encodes CSAPVGGEDYGYTF.